A selection of T cell receptor beta chains follows, all from one sample in a study of T cells after yellow fever vaccination. TCRdb processed the 5' RACE reads anew with MiXCR; each CDR3 protein has one entry. The sample lists 200,000 to 300,000 distinct CDR3 sequences, roughly 6.8% occurring once. The sequencing here drew on CD4+ T cells sorted from PBMCs, taken on the day of the yellow fever booster vaccination. Receptor source: a young man who received the YFV17D yellow fever vaccine. Each CDR3 is given with its conserved first and last residue. D genes are given only for firm matches. Size values are once, few and many counts, or a class for expanded clones, and some rows have none.

few	TRBV5-1	TRBJ2-1	NA	TGCGCCAGCAGCTTGGATACTTCCGGGACTTTTCCTGAGCAGTTCTTC	CASSLDTSGTFPEQFF
few	TRBV7-6	TRBJ2-5	NA	TGTGCCAGCAGCTTAGGGGCAGGAATCCGAGAGACCCAGTACTTC	CASSLGAGIRETQYF
many	TRBV12-3/TRBV12-4	TRBJ2-5	NA	TGTGCCAGCAGCCCTACAGGGACGGAGACCCAGTACTTC	CASSPTGTETQYF
NA	TRBV4-2	TRBJ2-3	NA	TGTGCCAGCAGCCAGGCCGATAGGGTCGCAGATACGCAGTATTTT	CASSQADRVADTQYF
many	TRBV14	TRBJ2-7	TRBD1	TGTGCCAGCAGCCGGACAGGGTTCAACGAGCAGTACTTC	CASSRTGFNEQYF
many	TRBV6-2/TRBV6-3	TRBJ2-3	TRBD2	TGTGCCAGCCACCCTAGCGGGAGAGTTTCAGATACGCAGTATTTT	CASHPSGRVSDTQYF
few	TRBV6-2/TRBV6-3	TRBJ2-4	NA	TGTGCCAGCAGTTACACAGGGCTCGAAAACATTCAGTACTTC	CASSYTGLENIQYF
many	TRBV5-1	TRBJ2-7	NA	TGCGCCAGCAGCTTGGCCCCGACCGGGGCCTTCTACGAGCAGTACTTC	CASSLAPTGAFYEQYF
NA	TRBV5-1	TRBJ1-4	TRBD1	TGCGCCAGTACGACAGGGAGGGAAAATGAAAAACTGTTTTTT	CASTTGRENEKLFF
few	TRBV5-1	TRBJ2-1	NA	TGCGCCAGCAGCTTGGGATGGGGGGCCGGGGGCGATGAGCAGTTCTTC	CASSLGWGAGGDEQFF
NA	TRBV20-1	TRBJ2-7	NA	TGCAGTGCTAGCGTGGTGTACGAGCAGTACTTC	CSASVVYEQYF
many	TRBV5-1	TRBJ2-7	TRBD1	TGCGCCAGCAGCTTAGGACAGGGCGCCGAGCAGTACTTC	CASSLGQGAEQYF
NA	TRBV6-1	TRBJ2-7	NA	TGTGCCAGCCGGGTAGCCAGAAACTACGAGCAGTACTTC	CASRVARNYEQYF
NA	TRBV7-9	TRBJ2-2	TRBD1	TGTGCCAGCAGCCGGACAGGGTCCGGGGAGCTGTTTTTT	CASSRTGSGELFF
NA	TRBV24-1	TRBJ2-2	NA	TGTGCCACCAGTGATACAGGGAGCGGGGCCGGGGAGCTGTTTTTT	CATSDTGSGAGELFF
many	TRBV19	TRBJ1-1	NA	TGTGCCAGTAGTATGGTGGGGATGAACACTGAAGCTTTCTTT	CASSMVGMNTEAFF
many	TRBV5-1	TRBJ2-1	TRBD2	TGCGCCAGCAGCTCCGGGACTAGCGCACACAATGAGCAGTTCTTC	CASSSGTSAHNEQFF
few	TRBV27	TRBJ2-1	TRBD1	TGTGCCAGCAGCCGCTCCCGGACAGGGCGTCACAATGAGCAGTTCTTC	CASSRSRTGRHNEQFF
few	TRBV27	TRBJ2-1	TRBD1	TGTGCCAGCAGTTTTGGGGGACAGGGCCTTAGCTCCTACAATGAGCAGTTCTTC	CASSFGGQGLSSYNEQFF
NA	TRBV15	TRBJ2-1	NA	TGTGCCACCAGAAGGGCAGGGCCAGCGTCGAATGAGCAGTTCTTC	CATRRAGPASNEQFF
many	TRBV10-3	TRBJ1-4	TRBD1	TGTGCCATCAGTGGAGGGGGGACAGCTAATGAAAAACTGTTTTTT	CAISGGGTANEKLFF
NA	TRBV5-5	TRBJ1-6	TRBD1	TGTGCCAGCAGCTCAATCTCAGGGGGCTCCTATAATTCACCCCTCCACTTT	CASSSISGGSYNSPLHF
NA	TRBV9	TRBJ2-2	NA	TGTGCCAGCAGCGTAACCGGGGAGCTGTTTTTT	CASSVTGELFF
many	TRBV7-6	TRBJ2-1	TRBD2	TGTGCCAGCAGCCGGCCCCCTAGCGGGAGGGCCAATGAGCAGTTCTTC	CASSRPPSGRANEQFF
NA	TRBV5-1	TRBJ1-4	NA	TGCGCCAGCAGCCCTGGGGGGACTCATGAAAAACTGTTTTTT	CASSPGGTHEKLFF
many	TRBV7-2	TRBJ2-1	NA	TGTGCCAGCAGCTTAGGGGGAACAGGGAATGAGCAGTTCTTC	CASSLGGTGNEQFF
many	TRBV27	TRBJ1-2	NA	TGTGCCAGCAGTTTAAATGGGGCGGGACCCTATGGCTACACCTTC	CASSLNGAGPYGYTF
many	TRBV12-3/TRBV12-4	TRBJ1-1	TRBD1	TGTGCCAGCAGTCAACCGACAGGGCCTCGGTTCTTT	CASSQPTGPRFF
many	TRBV7-8	TRBJ2-7	NA	TGTGCCAGCAGCTTTGGGACGACGGGACGCGAGCAGTACTTC	CASSFGTTGREQYF
NA	TRBV20-1	TRBJ2-1	NA	TGCAGTGCTAGAGCGGTAGGGCTAGCAAAGGGTGAGCAGTTCTTC	CSARAVGLAKGEQFF
NA	TRBV3-1	TRBJ2-1	NA	TGTGCCAGCAGCGGGAGCCCAATTAGACGCCCCTCCTACAATGAGCAGTTCTTC	CASSGSPIRRPSYNEQFF
few	TRBV5-1	TRBJ2-1	TRBD2	TGCGCCAGCAGCTTGGTTAGCGGGAGAGGGGATGAGCAGTTCTTC	CASSLVSGRGDEQFF
few	TRBV7-2	TRBJ1-1	NA	TGTGCCAGCAGCAAAAACACTGAAGCTTTCTTT	CASSKNTEAFF
many	TRBV28	TRBJ2-4	TRBD2	TGTGCCAGCAGTGCCCCGGGGGGGAACATTCAGTACTTC	CASSAPGGNIQYF
NA	TRBV28	TRBJ1-2	TRBD1	TGTGCCAGCAGTTTGATGCAGCCCGGACAGGGGGAAGGCTACACCTTC	CASSLMQPGQGEGYTF
many	TRBV7-9	TRBJ2-3	TRBD1	TGTGCCAGCAGCTTTGGGACAGGGGCGGCAGATACGCAGTATTTT	CASSFGTGAADTQYF
many	TRBV29-1	TRBJ2-1	TRBD2	TGCAGCGCCTATCGCGGTACAGGGAAGTTTTCTACCCAGCGGGAGGACCTACATGAGCAGTTCTTC	CSAYRGTGKFSTQREDLHEQFF
NA	TRBV15	TRBJ1-2	NA	TGTGCCACCAGCAGATCTGCCTATGGCTACACCTTC	CATSRSAYGYTF
few	TRBV5-1	TRBJ1-5	NA	TGCGCCAGCAGCGTGGACACCGATCAGCCCCAGCATTTT	CASSVDTDQPQHF
many	TRBV6-5	TRBJ2-5	NA	TGTGCCAGCTCAAAGGGTCTAGAGACCCAGTACTTC	CASSKGLETQYF
few	TRBV2	TRBJ2-5	TRBD1	TGTGCCAGCAGTGAAGCGAGTGGCAGGGGGATGACCCAGTACTTC	CASSEASGRGMTQYF
few	TRBV20-1	TRBJ1-5	TRBD1	TGCAGTGCCCCTGGGGGACAGCCCAATCAGCCCCAGCATTTT	CSAPGGQPNQPQHF
many	TRBV5-1	TRBJ2-3	NA	TGCGCCAGCAGCTTGTTTATGGGCACAGATACGCAGTATTTT	CASSLFMGTDTQYF
few	TRBV20-1	TRBJ2-3	NA	TGCAGTGCTAGTGGGGGGAGCCGGGGCACAGATACGCAGTATTTT	CSASGGSRGTDTQYF
NA	TRBV20-1	TRBJ1-1	NA	TGCAGTGCTGCTCGAGGTACTGAAGCTTTCTTT	CSAARGTEAFF
once	TRBV12-3/TRBV12-4	TRBJ1-1	NA	TGTGCCAGCAGTTTCTGGGAAGATGGTGAAGCTTTCTTT	CASSFWEDGEAFF
many	TRBV10-3	TRBJ2-7	TRBD2	TGTGCCATCAGTGACGATGCGGGAGGAAATGGATACGAGCAGTACTTC	CAISDDAGGNGYEQYF
many	TRBV12-3/TRBV12-4	TRBJ2-3	TRBD2	TGTGCCAGCAGTCCGGGACTAGCGGCGGGCACAGATACGCAGTATTTT	CASSPGLAAGTDTQYF
few	TRBV9	TRBJ2-6	NA	TGTGCCAGCAGCGTAGTAAAGGGCGTCCTGACTTTC	CASSVVKGVLTF
many	TRBV6-2/TRBV6-3	TRBJ2-5	TRBD1	TGTGCCACGTCCGGACAGGGGGCTCGTGAAGAGACCCAGTACTTC	CATSGQGAREETQYF
NA	TRBV7-2	TRBJ1-4	NA	TGTGCCAGCAGCTTAGGACAGTCCCCCCTAGGACTGTTTTTT	CASSLGQSPLGLFF
NA	TRBV28	TRBJ2-1	TRBD1	TGTGCCAGCAACGACAGGGCGGACTCCTACAATGAGCAGTTCTTC	CASNDRADSYNEQFF
few	TRBV3-1	TRBJ2-5	TRBD2	TGTGCCAGCAGCCACGGCCGAGCGGGAGTAGAGACCCAGTACTTC	CASSHGRAGVETQYF
few	TRBV5-1	TRBJ2-7	TRBD2	TGCGCCAGCAGCTTGGATCGAGCGGGGTCCTACGAGCAGTACTTC	CASSLDRAGSYEQYF
many	TRBV7-9	TRBJ2-3	NA	TGTGCCAGCAGCCCAGGCTCGCACCCTGGGTTTCCAGATACGCAGTATTTT	CASSPGSHPGFPDTQYF
few	TRBV7-2	TRBJ2-1	NA	TGTGCCAGCAGCTTAGACCCGTCCTTTGAGCAGTTCTTC	CASSLDPSFEQFF
many	TRBV20-1	TRBJ2-1	TRBD2	TGCAGTGCTAGTAAAAGGCTAGCGGATGAGCAGTTCTTC	CSASKRLADEQFF
NA	TRBV5-7	TRBJ1-5	NA	TGTGCCAGCAGCTCGAATCAGCCCCAGCATTTT	CASSSNQPQHF
few	TRBV6-5	TRBJ2-1	TRBD1	TGTGCCAGCAGTTACTTGGACAGGGACAATGAGCAGTTCTTC	CASSYLDRDNEQFF
NA	TRBV7-6	TRBJ2-1	TRBD2	TGTGCCAGCAGCTTAGCGCCCGGGACTAGCGGATACAATGAGCAGTTCTTC	CASSLAPGTSGYNEQFF